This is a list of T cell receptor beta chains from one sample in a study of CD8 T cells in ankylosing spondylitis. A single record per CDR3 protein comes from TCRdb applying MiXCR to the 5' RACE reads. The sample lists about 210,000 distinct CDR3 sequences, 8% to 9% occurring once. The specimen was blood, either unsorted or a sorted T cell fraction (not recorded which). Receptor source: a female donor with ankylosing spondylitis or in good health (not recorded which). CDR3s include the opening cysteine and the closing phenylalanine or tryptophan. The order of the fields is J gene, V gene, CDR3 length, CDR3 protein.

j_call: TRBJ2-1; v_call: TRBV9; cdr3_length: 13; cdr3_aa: CASSVGDYNEQFF
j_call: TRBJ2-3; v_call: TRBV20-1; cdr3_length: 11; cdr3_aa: CSATYTDTQYF
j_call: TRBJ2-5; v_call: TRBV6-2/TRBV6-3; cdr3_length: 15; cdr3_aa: CASSYRLAGRETQYF
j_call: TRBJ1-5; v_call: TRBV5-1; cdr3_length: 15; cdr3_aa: CASSPWGDNNQPQHF
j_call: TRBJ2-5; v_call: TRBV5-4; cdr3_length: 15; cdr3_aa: CASSHGYSAEETQYF
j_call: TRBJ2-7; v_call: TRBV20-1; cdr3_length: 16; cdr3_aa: CSARDWAGTGAIEQYF
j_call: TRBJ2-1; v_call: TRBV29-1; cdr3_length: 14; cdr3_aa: CSAVSPGSYNEQFF
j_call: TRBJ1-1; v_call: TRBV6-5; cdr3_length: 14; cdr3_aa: CASSYRGYSTEAFF
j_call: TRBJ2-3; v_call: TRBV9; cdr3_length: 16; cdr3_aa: CASSPHGAPGGDTQYF
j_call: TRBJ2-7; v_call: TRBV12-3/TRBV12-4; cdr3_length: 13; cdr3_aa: CASSLLQGYEQYF
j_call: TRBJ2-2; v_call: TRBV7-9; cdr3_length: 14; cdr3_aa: CASSFTGATGELFF
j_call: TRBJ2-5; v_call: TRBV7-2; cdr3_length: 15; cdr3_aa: CASSWVGGAEETQYF
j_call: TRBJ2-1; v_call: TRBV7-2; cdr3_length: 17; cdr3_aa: CASSPLTSGRAGNEQFF
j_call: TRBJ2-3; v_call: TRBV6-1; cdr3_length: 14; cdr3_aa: CASFSGGSTDTQYF
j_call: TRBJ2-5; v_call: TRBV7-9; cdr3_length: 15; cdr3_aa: CASSPRTVGGETQYF
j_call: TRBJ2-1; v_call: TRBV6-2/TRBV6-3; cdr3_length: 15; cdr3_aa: CASSRTGASRNEQFF
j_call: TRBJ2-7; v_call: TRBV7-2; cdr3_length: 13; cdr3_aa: CASSLGGPSGQYF
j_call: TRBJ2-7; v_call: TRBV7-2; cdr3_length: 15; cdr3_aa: CASSPVRTAAYEQYF
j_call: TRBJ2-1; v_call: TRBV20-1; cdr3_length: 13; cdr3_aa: CSAPQPGAREQFF
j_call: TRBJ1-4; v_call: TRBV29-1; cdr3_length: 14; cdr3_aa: CAGGHTATNEKLFF
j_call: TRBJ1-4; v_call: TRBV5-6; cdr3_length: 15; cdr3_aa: CASSMNQGAGEKLFF
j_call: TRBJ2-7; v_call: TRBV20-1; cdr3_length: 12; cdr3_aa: CSASGRHYEQYF
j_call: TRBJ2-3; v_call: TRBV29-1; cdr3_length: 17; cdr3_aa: CSVETDGRLIRWDTQYF
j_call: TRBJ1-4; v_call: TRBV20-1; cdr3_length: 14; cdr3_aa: CSASQGALNEKLFF
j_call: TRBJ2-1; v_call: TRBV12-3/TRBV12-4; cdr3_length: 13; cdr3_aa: CASNDYLYDEQFF
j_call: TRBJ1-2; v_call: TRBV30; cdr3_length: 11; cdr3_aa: CAWSPGSGYTF
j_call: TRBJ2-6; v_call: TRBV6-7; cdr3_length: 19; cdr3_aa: CARSLVYIGGIGGANVLTF
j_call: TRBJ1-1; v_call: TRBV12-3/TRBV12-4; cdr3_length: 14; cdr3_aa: CASSYDPVGTEAFF
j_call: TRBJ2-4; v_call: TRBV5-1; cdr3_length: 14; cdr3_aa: CASSLGDRGDIQYF
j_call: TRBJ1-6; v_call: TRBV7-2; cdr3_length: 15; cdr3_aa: CASSLGTGGESPLHF
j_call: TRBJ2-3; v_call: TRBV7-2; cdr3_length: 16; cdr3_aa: CASSLALSGSTDTQYF
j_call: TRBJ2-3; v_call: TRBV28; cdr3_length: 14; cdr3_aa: CASSFYSTADTQYF
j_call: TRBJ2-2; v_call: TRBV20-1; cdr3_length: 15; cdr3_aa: CSANRHSGRGGELFF
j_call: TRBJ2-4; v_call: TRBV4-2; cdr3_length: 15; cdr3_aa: CASSQDRGSKNIQYF
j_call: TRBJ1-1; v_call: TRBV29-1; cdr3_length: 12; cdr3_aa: CSVGQPNTEAFF
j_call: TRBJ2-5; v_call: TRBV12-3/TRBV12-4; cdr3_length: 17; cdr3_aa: CASSLAVGTGGAETQYF
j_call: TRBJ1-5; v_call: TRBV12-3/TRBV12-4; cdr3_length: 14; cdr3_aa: CASSLADSNQPQHF
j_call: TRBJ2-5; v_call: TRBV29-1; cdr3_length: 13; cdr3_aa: CSVGLTGRETQYF
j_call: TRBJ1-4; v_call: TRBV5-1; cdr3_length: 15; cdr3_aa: CGSSSTSATNEKLFF
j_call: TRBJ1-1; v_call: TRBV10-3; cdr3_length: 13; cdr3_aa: CAIRKTGDTEAFF
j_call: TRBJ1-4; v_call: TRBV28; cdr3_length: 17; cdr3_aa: CASSFQTGPREKEKLFF
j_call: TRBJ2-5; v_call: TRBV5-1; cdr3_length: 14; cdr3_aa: CASRQQAYQETQYF